This T cell receptor (beta chain) was sequenced in a study of T cells in localized non-small cell lung cancer (dated by TCRdb to 2018 to 2020). At the level of the whole study: The study examined T cell repertoires in a few hundred patients with early-stage NSCLC and compared tumors with uninvolved tumor-adjacent lungs. Of the NSCLC patients, about 130 were male and roughly 100 were female, and the mean age was around 66 years. The cohort comprised a few hundred treatment-naïve NSCLC patients with resected, localized lung tumors. Results and caveats for the whole study, not just this receptor: Higher T cell density in blood was associated with longer overall survival, whereas higher clonality in adjacent lung was associated with shorter survival. The highest T cell clonality was observed in uninvolved tumor-adjacent lung, where clonality exceeded that of tumor, suggesting that antigenic responses were more focused in uninvolved tumor-adjacent lung. A median of roughly 50 of the top 100 tumor clones turned up in the paired uninvolved adjacent lung, and fewer than 35 of those clones also ranked among the top 100 of that same adjacent lung. Because multi-region tumor sequencing was not done, intratumor heterogeneity could not be ruled out. Because the study design was exploratory, TCR variables were selected using unadjusted p-values without false-discovery rate correction.

With regard to this clone: What antigen it recognizes has not been identified. Base quality data are lacking; no much larger clone is found one base away.

The germline V gene provides CDR1 SGHRS and CDR2 YFSETQ. Counted from cysteine to phenylalanine, this CDR3 has 15 amino acids. Of all the DNA, just the CDR3 is kept, 45 bases in frame from base 1. Between the V and J ends, shortened by 4 bases and 4 bases respectively, the junction contains 17 bases. TCR beta CDR3 regions were sequenced from DNA using the immunoSEQ Assay. Per the source publication's procedure: To compute T cell density, TCR beta template counts were normalized to usable DNA, which was estimated by amplifying housekeeping genes. Using the preseqR package, richness was estimated by extrapolating to 120,000 templates for tissue samples and 400,000 templates for PBMC samples. Clonality was calculated as one minus Pielou's evenness. Differential abundance testing on productive amino-acid clonotypes, with a minimum total count of 5 and an alpha of 0.1, was used to identify tissue-enriched TCRs. The Jaccard Index and the Morisita Overlap Index were used to measure how much the repertoires overlapped between compartments. GLIPH grouped TCR beta CDR3s together with public tetramer-defined viral CDR3s, and a viral motif had to include at least three viral sequences and also show V-gene enrichment. TCRdb's version of the immuneACCESS table is confined to in-frame rearrangements and falls short of the full clone set. An unresolved V gene accounts for under half of the shortfall where checked; the remainder is of unknown origin. That table gives V, J and clone size, and the DNA gave D and trimming. This sample holds 15,000 to 20,000 clones; roughly four fifths were observed only once. The ten largest clones capture roughly 4% of the sample.

At diagnosis, tumor, uninvolved tumor-adjacent lung and peripheral blood were collected and then preserved as a mix of FFPE and fresh-frozen material. Blood samples were analyzed as peripheral blood mononuclear cells for TCR repertoire profiling. The sequence came from a man aged 35 to 70 with stage I lung adenocarcinoma. The source was peripheral blood, collected before any cancer treatment. The chain was built from TRBV5-1 and TRBJ1-1, with TRBD1 as a weak D call on 5 bases. In nucleotides, the sequence is TGCGCCAGCAGCCTCGGGGCTTATGGGTCCACTGAAGCTTTCTTT. The encoded protein is CASSLGAYGSTEAFF.